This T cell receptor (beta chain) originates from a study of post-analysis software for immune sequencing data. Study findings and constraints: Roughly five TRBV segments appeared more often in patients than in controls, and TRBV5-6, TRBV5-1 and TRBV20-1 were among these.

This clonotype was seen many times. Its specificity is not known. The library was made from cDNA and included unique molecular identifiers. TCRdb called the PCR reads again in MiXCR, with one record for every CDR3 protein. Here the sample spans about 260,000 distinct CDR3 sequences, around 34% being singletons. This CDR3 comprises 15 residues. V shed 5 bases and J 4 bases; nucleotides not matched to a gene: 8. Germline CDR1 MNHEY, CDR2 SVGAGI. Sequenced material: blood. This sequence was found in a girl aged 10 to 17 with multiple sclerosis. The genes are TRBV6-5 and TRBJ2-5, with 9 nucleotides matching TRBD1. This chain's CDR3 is CASSGGQGRLETQYF. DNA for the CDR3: TGTGCCAGCAGTGGTGGACAGGGGCGGCTAGAGACCCAGTACTTC.